A single sample gave rise to the 14 T cell receptor beta chains below, sequenced in a study of blood T cell repertoires in COVID-19. Only in-frame clones appear in the TCRdb table, and some are missing; sequencing was by immunoSEQ multiplex PCR. The sample records about 260,000 clones, 75% to 90% being singletons. Material for sequencing was PBMCs or T cells enriched from blood (not recorded which). The source of these receptors is a woman aged 25-40 years with acute COVID-19.

This chain connects TRBV9 to TRBJ1-3; 8 bases fit TRBD1. Trimming cost V 2 bases and J 3 bases; bases outside gene matches: 10. The germline gives CDR1 SGDLS, CDR2 YYNGEE. The CDR3 runs 17 residues. The CDR3 sequence is CASSVDIGQGSGNTIYF. DNA of the CDR3: TGTGCCAGCAGCGTGGACATAGGACAGGGCAGTGGAAACACCATATATTTT.

J is TRBJ2-2 and V is TRBV11-3, with D possibly TRBD2 on 6 matching bases. The CDR3 totals 13 residues. Germline V gives CDR1 SGHNT, CDR2 YENEEA. V lost 5 bases, J lost 9 bases, and 13 bases lay in between. The CDR3 is CASSRTAGRELFF. CDR3 nucleotide sequence: TGTGCCAGCAGCCGAACAGCGGGTAGGGAGCTGTTTTTT.

This chain joins TRBV27 and TRBJ1-5; TRBD1 matches 7 bases. The V and J ends lost 4 bases and 4 bases, in that order; junction bases with no gene match: 7. This CDR3 contains 15 residues. The germline V gene encodes CDR1 MNHEY and CDR2 SMNVEV (reference sequence). In nucleotides, the CDR3 is TGTGCCAGCAGTTCGACAGGGTTGGGAAATCAGCCCCAGCATTTT. Translating gives CASSSTGLGNQPQHF.

The rearrangement joins TRBV7-9 to TRBJ2-1; 13 bases agree with TRBD2. Trimming cost V 5 bases and J 9 bases; bases outside gene matches: 7. CDR3 length equals 15 residues. CDR1 is SEHNR, CDR2 FQNEAQ, per germline (reference sequence). CDR3 amino acids: CASSTWTSGGGEQFF. The DNA for the CDR3 is TGTGCCAGCAGCACCTGGACTAGCGGGGGTGGTGAGCAGTTCTTC.

V is TRBV6-6 and J is TRBJ2-7; 12 positions agree with TRBD2. Unmatched junction bases numbered 3, after V lost 5 bases and J lost 4 bases. Per germline, CDR1 MNHNY and CDR2 SVGAGI (reference sequence). CDR3 length: 14 residues. The CDR3 bases are TGTGCCAGCAGTGGGACTAGCGGGCAGTACGAGCAGTACTTC. This encodes CASSGTSGQYEQYF.

The CDR3 region is CASLEVSGNTIYF. CDR3 nucleotide sequence: TGTGCCAGCTTAGAGGTTTCGGGAAACACCATATATTTT. The V gene is TRBV28, the J gene TRBJ1-3, with D uncertain. V was pared by 8 bases and J by 4 bases, with 12 bases between. Germline assignment: CDR1 MDHEN and CDR2 SYDVKM. The CDR3 covers 13 residues.

The J gene is TRBJ2-1, the V gene TRBV14; TRBD2 agrees at 11 bases. Trimming cost V 4 bases and J 10 bases; bases outside gene matches: 3. The CDR3 is made up of 13 amino acids. Germline V CDR1 and CDR2: SGHDN, FVKESK. The DNA of the CDR3 is TGTGCCAGCAGCCCGAGACTAGCGGGAGAGCAGTTCTTC. As protein: CASSPRLAGEQFF.

The chain links TRBV12-3 or TRBV12-4 to TRBJ1-3; D perhaps matches TRBD1 (6 bases). V was clipped by 8 bases and J by 3 bases, with 8 bases between them. This CDR3 is 12 amino acids long. DNA for the CDR3: TGTGCCAGCCGGGACATTGGAAACACCATATATTTT. It encodes CASRDIGNTIYF.

V and J are TRBV3-1 (or the pseudogene TRBV3-2) and TRBJ2-5; 8 bases are shared with TRBD1. This CDR3 is 15 amino acids long. V trimming: 0 bases; J trimming: 4 bases; junction bases outside the gene matches: 4. The germline V gene encodes CDR1 LGHDT and CDR2 YNNKEL (reference sequence). The CDR3 reads CASSQDTTGAETQYF. DNA of the CDR3: TGTGCCAGCAGCCAAGATACGACAGGGGCAGAGACCCAGTACTTC.

The rearrangement uses TRBV18 and TRBJ1-5; 7 bases line up with TRBD1. The CDR3 has 13 residues. In germline, CDR1 is KGHSH, CDR2 LQKENI. Trimming took 6 bases from V and 5 from J; bases not matched to a gene: 4. The DNA of the CDR3 is TGTGCCAGCTCCCCTGGGACAGATCAGCCCCAGCATTTT. As protein: CASSPGTDQPQHF. The whole variable domain, remainder taken from reference TRBV18 and TRBJ1-5, is NAGVMQNPRHLVRRRGQEARLRCSPMKGHSHVYWYRQLPEEGLKFMVYLQKENIIDESGMPKERFSAEFPKEGPSILRIQQVVRGDSAAYFCASSPGTDQPQHFGDGTRLSIL.

This clone was found once. The CDR3 region has the DNA TGTGCCAGTAGCCCTACAGGGGCTAGGGTTGAAAAACTGTTTTTT. It codes for CASSPTGARVEKLFF. The J gene is TRBJ1-4, the V gene TRBV19, with 7 bases matching TRBD1. CDR1 and CDR2 from the germline V gene are LNHDA and SQIVND (reference sequence). The V and J ends lost 6 bases and 7 bases, in that order; junction bases with no gene match: 11. The CDR3 totals 15 residues.

The chain has TRBV7-6 and TRBJ1-5; TRBD1 is a possible D gene (5 bases). Germline CDR1 and CDR2: SGHVS and FNYEAQ. CDR3 length: 15 residues. V lost 1 base and J lost 7, with 14 bases in between. The CDR3 DNA reads as TGTGCCAGCAGCTTAGTCCCCGGGGGTGGACAGCCCCAGCATTTT. It codes for CASSLVPGGGQPQHF.

The chain couples TRBV7-2 to TRBJ1-2; TRBD1 agrees at 7 bases. The CDR3 totals 15 residues. The V segment lost 1 base and the J segment 3 bases; nucleotides outside the gene matches: 5. The germline CDR1 and CDR2 sequences are SGHTA and FQGNSA. The CDR3 spells CASSLEGDSHYGYTF. The CDR3 bases are TGTGCCAGCAGCTTAGAAGGGGACAGCCACTATGGCTACACCTTC.

This chain joins TRBV6-2 or TRBV6-3 and TRBJ2-2, with D possibly being TRBD1 (6 bases). The germline V and J ends were trimmed by 5 bases and 6 bases, with 16 bases remaining between them. There are 15 residues in the CDR3. CDR1 MNHEY and CDR2 SVGEGT come from the germline V gene. This chain's CDR3 is CASSTGTTGAGELFF. The DNA of the CDR3 is TGTGCCAGCAGTACAGGGACGACCGGGGCCGGGGAGCTGTTTTTT.